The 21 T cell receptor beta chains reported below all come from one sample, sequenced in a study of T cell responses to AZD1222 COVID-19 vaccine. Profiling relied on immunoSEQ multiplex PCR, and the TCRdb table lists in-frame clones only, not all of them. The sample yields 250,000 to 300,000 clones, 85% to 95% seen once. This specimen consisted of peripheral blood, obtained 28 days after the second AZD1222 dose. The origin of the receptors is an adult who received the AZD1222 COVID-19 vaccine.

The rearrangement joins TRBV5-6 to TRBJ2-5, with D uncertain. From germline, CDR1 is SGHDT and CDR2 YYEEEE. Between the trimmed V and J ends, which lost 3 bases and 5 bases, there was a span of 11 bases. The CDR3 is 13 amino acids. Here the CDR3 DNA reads TGTGCCAGCAGCTCCTCGGGTGGGGAGACCCAGTACTTC. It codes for CASSSSGGETQYF.

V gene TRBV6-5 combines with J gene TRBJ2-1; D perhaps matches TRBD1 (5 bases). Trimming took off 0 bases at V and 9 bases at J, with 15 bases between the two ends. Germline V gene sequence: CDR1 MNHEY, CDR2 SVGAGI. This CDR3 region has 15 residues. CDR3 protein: CASSYSLGRAFEQFF. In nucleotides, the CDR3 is TGTGCCAGCAGTTACTCTTTGGGCAGGGCATTTGAGCAGTTCTTC.

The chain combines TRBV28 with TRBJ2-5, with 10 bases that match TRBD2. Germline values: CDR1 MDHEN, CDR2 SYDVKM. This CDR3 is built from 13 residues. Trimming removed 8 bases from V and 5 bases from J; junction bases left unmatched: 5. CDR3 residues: CASHLAGVETQYF. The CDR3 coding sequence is TGTGCCAGCCACCTAGCGGGAGTTGAGACCCAGTACTTC.

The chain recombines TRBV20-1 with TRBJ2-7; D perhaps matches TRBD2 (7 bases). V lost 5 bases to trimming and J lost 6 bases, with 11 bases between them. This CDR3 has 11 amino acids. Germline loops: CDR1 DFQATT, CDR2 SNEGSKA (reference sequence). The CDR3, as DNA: TGCAGTGCTTACGGGGGGCGCGAGCAGTACTTC. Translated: CSAYGGREQYF.

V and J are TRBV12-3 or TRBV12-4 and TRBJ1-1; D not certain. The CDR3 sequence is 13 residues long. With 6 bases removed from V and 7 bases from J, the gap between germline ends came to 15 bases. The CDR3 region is CASREGGKGEAFF. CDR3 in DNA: TGTGCCAGCAGGGAGGGAGGAAAGGGTGAAGCTTTCTTT.

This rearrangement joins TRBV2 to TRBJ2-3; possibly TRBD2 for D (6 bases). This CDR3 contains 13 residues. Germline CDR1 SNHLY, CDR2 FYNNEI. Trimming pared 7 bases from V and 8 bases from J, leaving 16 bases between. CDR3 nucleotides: TGTGCCAGCATCGAGCGGGCGCAGGGTACGCAGTATTTT. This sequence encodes CASIERAQGTQYF.

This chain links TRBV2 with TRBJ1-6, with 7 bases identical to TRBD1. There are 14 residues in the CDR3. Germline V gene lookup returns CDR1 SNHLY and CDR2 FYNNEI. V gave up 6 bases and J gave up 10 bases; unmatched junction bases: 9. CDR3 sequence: CASSTDRVQSPLHF. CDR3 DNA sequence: TGTGCCAGCAGCACCGACAGGGTCCAATCACCCCTCCACTTT.

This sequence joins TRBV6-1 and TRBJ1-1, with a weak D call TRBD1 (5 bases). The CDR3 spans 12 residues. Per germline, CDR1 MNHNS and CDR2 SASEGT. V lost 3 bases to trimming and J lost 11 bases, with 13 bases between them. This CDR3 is CASSEFWAGAFF. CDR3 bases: TGTGCCAGCAGTGAGTTCTGGGCAGGGGCTTTCTTT.

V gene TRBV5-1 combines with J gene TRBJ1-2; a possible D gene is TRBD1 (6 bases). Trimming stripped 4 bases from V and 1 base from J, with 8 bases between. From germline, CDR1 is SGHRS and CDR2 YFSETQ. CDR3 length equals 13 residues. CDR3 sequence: CASSTGHNYGYTF. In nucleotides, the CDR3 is TGCGCCAGCAGCACGGGACATAACTATGGCTACACCTTC. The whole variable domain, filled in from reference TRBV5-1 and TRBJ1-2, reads KAGVTQTPRYLIKTRGQQVTLSCSPISGHRSVSWYQQTPGQGLQFLFEYFSETQRNKGNFPGRFSGRQFSNSRSEMNVSTLELGDSALYLCASSTGHNYGYTFGSGTRLTVV.

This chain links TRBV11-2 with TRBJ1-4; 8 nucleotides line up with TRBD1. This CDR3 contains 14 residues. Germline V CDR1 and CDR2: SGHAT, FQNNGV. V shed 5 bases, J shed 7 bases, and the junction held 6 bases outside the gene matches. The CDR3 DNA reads TGTGCCAGCAGCCACGGACAGGGAGTTGAAAAACTGTTTTTT. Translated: CASSHGQGVEKLFF.

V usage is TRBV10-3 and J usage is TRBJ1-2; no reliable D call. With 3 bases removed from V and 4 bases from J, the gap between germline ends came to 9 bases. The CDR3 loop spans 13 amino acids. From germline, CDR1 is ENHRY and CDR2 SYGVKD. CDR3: CAISEQTLYGYTF. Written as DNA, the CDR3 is TGTGCCATCAGTGAACAGACCCTCTATGGCTACACCTTC.

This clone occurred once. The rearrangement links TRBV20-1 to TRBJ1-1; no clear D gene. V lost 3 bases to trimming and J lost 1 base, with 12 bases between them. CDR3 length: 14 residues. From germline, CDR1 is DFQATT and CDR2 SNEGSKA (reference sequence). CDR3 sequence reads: CSASGGATNTEAFF. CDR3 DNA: TGCAGTGCTAGTGGAGGTGCGACGAACACTGAAGCTTTCTTT.

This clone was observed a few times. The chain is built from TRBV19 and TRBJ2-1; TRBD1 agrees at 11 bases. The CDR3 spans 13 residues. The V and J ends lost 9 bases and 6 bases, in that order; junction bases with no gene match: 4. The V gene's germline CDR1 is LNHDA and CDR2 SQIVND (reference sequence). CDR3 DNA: TGTGCCAGCCGGGACAGGGGGTCCAATGAGCAGTTCTTC. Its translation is CASRDRGSNEQFF.

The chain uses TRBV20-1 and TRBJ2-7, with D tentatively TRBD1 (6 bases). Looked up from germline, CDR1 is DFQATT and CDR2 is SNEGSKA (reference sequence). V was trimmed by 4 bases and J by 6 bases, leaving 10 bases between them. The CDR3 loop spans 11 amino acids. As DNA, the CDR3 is TGCAGTGCTACACAGGGCCCCGAGCAGTACTTC. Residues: CSATQGPEQYF.

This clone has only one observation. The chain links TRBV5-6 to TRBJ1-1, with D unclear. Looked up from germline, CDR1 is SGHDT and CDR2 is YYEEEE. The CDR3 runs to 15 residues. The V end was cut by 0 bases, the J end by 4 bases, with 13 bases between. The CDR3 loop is CASSLDPVGGTEAFF. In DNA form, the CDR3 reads TGTGCCAGCAGCTTGGATCCGGTAGGCGGCACTGAAGCTTTCTTT.

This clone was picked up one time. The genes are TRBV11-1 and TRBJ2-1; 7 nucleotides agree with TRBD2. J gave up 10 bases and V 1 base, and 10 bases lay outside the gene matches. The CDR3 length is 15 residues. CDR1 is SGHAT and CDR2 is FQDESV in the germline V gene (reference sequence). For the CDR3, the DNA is TGTGCCAGCAGCTTAGGGGGAGGGGCCAGTCGCGAGCAGTTCTTC. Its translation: CASSLGGGASREQFF.

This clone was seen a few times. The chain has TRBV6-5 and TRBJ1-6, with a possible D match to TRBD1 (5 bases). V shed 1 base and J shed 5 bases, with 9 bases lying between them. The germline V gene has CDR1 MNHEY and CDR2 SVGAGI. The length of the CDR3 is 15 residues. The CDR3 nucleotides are TGTGCCAGCAGTTACTGGGGGGGGGATAATTCACCCCTCCACTTT. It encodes CASSYWGGDNSPLHF.

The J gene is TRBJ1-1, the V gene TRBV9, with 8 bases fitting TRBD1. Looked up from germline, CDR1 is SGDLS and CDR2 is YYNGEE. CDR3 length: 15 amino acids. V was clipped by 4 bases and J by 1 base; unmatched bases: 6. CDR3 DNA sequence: TGTGCCAGCAGCCTCTCGACAGGGGAGAACACTGAAGCTTTCTTT. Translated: CASSLSTGENTEAFF.

CDR3 amino acids: CASSLTGGGNTIYF. CDR3 DNA: TGTGCCAGCAGCCTAACAGGGGGCGGAAACACCATATATTTT. The chain combines TRBV7-8 with TRBJ1-3, with TRBD1 matching 9 bases. The V gene's germline CDR1 is SGHVS and CDR2 FQNEAQ. This CDR3 has 14 amino acids. Unmatched junction bases numbered 3, after V lost 5 bases and J lost 4 bases. Filled out from reference TRBV7-8 and TRBJ1-3, the complete variable domain reads GAGVSQSPRYKVAKRGQDVALRCDPISGHVSLFWYQQALGQGPEFLTYFQNEAQLDKSGLPSDRFFAERPEGSVSTLKIQRTQQEDSAVYLCASSLTGGGNTIYFGEGSWLTVV.

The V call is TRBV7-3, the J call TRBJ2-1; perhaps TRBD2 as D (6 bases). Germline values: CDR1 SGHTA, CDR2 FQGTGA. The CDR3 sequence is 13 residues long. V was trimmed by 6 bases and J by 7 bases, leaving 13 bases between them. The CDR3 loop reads CASSGASDNEQFF. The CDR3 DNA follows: TGTGCCAGCAGTGGGGCTAGCGATAATGAGCAGTTCTTC.

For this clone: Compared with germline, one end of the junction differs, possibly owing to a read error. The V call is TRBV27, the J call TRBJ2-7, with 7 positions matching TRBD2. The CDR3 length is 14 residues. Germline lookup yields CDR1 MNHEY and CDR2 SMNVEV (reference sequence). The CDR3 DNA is TGTGCCAGCAGTTTAGGGAGGGGCTCCAACGAGCAGTACTTC. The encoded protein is CASSLGRGSNEQYF.